This T cell receptor (beta chain) is from a study of blood T cell repertoires in COVID-19. The wider study: Italy, Spain and the United States were the sources of the convalescent and acute COVID-19 samples.

Authors' analysis steps: Nucleated cell counts were estimated from reference gene primer amplification. Using immunoSEQ multiplex PCR, the repertoire was profiled, and TCRdb retains in-frame clones only, with some absent. That table gives V, J and clone size, and the DNA gave D and trimming. This table holds fewer than 250,000 clones, roughly 90% found once. This CDR3 comprises 14 residues. Germline-derived CDR1 and CDR2 are SNHLY and FYNNEI. The J segment lost 0 bases and the V segment lost 10 bases, leaving 6 bases of the junction unmatched. Participant ages covered roughly 18 to 90 years across about 22 US areas. Clinical history as reported by participants underpinned cohort assignment.

Sequenced material: PBMCs or T cells enriched from blood (not recorded which). V usage is TRBV2 and J usage is TRBJ2-1, with 7 nucleotides matching TRBD1. The TCR sequence derives from a woman in her thirties with acute COVID-19. The CDR3 loop reads CATKTGSSYNEQFF. The CDR3 coding sequence is TGTGCCACAAAGACAGGGAGCTCCTACAATGAGCAGTTCTTC.